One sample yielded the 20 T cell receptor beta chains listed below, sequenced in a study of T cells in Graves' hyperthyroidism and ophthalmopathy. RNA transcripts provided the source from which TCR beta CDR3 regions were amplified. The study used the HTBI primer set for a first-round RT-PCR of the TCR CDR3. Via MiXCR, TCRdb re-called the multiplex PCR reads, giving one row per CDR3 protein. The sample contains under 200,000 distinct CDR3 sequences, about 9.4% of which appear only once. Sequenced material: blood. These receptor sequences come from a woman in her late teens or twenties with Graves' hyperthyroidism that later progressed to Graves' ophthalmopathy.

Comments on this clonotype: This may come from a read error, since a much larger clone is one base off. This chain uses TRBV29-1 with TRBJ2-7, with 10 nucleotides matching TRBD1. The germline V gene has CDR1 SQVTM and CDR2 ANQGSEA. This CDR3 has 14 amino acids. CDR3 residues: CSVTSGTGAYGQYF. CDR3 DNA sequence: TGCAGCGTTACTTCCGGGACAGGGGCCTACGGGCAGTACTTC.

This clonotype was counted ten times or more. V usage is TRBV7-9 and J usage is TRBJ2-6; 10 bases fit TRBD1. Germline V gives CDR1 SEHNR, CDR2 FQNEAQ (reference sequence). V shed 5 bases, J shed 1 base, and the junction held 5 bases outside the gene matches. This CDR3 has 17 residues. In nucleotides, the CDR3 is TGTGCCAGCAGCGCGGACAGGGGGGCGTCTGGGGCCAACGTCCTGACTTTC. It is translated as CASSADRGASGANVLTF.

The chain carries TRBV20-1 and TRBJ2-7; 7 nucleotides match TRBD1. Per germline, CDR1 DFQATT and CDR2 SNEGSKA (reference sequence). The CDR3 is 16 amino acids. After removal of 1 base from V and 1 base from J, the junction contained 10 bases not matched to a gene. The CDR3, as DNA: TGCAGTGCTAGAGGTTGGGCATCGGGACAGTCCTACGAGCAGTACTTC. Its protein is CSARGWASGQSYEQYF.

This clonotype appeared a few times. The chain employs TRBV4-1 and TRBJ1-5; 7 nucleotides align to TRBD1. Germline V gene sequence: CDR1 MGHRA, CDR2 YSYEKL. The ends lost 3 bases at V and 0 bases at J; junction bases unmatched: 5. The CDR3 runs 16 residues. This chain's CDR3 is CASSHVNRGSNQPQHF. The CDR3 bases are TGCGCCAGCAGCCACGTAAACAGGGGTAGCAATCAGCCCCAGCATTTT.

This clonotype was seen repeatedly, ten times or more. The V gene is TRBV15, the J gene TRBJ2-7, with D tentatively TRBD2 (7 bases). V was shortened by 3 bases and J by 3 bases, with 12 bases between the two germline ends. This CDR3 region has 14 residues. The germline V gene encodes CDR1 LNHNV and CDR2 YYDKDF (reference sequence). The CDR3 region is CATSSGGPYYEQYF. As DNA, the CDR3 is TGTGCCACCAGCAGCGGGGGGCCCTACTACGAGCAGTACTTC.

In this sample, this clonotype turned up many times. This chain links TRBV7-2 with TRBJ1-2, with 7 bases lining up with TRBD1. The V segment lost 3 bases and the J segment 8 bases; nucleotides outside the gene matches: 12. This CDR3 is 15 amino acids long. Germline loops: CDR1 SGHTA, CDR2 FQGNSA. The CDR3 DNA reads TGTGCCAGCAGCTTCGGCGCCGACAGGGTCCTCGGCTACACCTTC. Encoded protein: CASSFGADRVLGYTF.

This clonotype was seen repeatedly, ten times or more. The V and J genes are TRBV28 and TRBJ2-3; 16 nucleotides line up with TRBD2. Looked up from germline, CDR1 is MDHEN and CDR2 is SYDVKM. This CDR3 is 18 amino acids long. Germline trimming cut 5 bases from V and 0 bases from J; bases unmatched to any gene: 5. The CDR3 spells CASSQGTSGGASTDTQYF. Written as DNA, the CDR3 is TGTGCCAGCAGTCAAGGGACTAGCGGGGGGGCGAGCACAGATACGCAGTATTTT.

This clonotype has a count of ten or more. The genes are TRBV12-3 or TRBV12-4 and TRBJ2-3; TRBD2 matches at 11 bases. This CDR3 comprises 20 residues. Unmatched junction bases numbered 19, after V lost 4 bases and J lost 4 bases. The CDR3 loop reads CASSSSSGGLAEQKADTQYF. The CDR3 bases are TGTGCCAGCAGTTCGTCCTCGGGGGGACTAGCGGAGCAAAAGGCAGATACGCAGTATTTT.

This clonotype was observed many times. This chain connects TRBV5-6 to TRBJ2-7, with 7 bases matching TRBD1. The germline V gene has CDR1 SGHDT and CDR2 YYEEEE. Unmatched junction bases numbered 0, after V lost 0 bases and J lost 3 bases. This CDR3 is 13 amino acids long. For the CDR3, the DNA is TGTGCCAGCAGCTTGGGGACAGGCTACGAGCAGTACTTC. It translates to CASSLGTGYEQYF. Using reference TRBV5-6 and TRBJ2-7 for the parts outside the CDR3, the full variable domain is DAGVTQSPTHLIKTRGQQVTLRCSPKSGHDTVSWYQQALGQGPQFIFQYYEEEERQRGNFPDRFSGHQFPNYSSELNVNALLLGDSALYLCASSLGTGYEQYFGPGTRLTVT.

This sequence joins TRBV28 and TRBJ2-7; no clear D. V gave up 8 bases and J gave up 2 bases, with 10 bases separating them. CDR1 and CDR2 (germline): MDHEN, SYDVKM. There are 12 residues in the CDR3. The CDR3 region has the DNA TGTGCCAGCGGCCCCCCCGCCTACGAGCAGTACTTC. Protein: CASGPPAYEQYF. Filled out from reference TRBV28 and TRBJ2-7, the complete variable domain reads DVKVTQSSRYLVKRTGEKVFLECVQDMDHENMFWYRQDPGLGLRLIYFSYDVKMKEKGDIPEGYSVSREKKERFSLILESASTNQTSMYLCASGPPAYEQYFGPGTRLTVT.

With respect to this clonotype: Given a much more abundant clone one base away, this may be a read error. The CDR3 coding sequence is TGTGCCAGCAGGACAGGGACTAAAGATGAGCAGTTCTTC. This gives the protein CASRTGTKDEQFF. The J gene is TRBJ2-1, the V gene TRBV2; D may correspond to TRBD1 or TRBD2 (7 bases each). There are 13 residues in the CDR3. The V end lost 6 bases, the J end lost 8 bases, and 14 bases lay between the germline ends. CDR1 and CDR2 (germline): SNHLY, FYNNEI. Full variable domain (missing parts from reference TRBV2 and TRBJ2-1): EPEVTQTPSHQVTQMGQEVILRCVPISNHLYFYWYRQILGQKVEFLVSFYNNEISEKSEIFDDQFSVERPDGSNFTLKIRSTKLEDSAMYFCASRTGTKDEQFFGPGTRLTVL.

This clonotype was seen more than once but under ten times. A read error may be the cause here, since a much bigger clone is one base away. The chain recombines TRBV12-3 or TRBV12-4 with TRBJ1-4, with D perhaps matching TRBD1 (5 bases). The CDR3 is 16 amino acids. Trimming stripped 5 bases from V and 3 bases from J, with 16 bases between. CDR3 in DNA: TGTGCCAGCAGTAGACGGACATTTGCAGCTAATGAAAAACTGTTTTTT. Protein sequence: CASSRRTFAANEKLFF.

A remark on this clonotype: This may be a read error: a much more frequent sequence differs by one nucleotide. The CDR3 coding sequence is TGTGCCGGCAGTTATGGCAATGAGCAGTTCTTC. Its protein is CAGSYGNEQFF. The chain is built from TRBV6-2 or TRBV6-3 and TRBJ2-1; D uncertain. CDR3 length equals 11 residues. Per the germline V gene, CDR1 is MNHEY and CDR2 is SVGEGT.

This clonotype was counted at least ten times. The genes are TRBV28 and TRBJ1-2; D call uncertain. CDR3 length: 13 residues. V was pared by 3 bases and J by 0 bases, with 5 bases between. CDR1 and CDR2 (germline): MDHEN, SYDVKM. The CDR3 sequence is CASSLTANYGYTF. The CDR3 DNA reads TGTGCCAGCAGTTTGACCGCTAACTATGGCTACACCTTC.

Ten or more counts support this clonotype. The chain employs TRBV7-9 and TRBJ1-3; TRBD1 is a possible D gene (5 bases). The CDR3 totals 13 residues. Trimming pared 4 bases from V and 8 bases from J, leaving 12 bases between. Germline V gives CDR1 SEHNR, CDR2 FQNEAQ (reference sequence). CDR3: CASSSSGKDTIYF. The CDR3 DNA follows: TGTGCCAGCAGCTCTTCAGGGAAAGACACCATATATTTT.

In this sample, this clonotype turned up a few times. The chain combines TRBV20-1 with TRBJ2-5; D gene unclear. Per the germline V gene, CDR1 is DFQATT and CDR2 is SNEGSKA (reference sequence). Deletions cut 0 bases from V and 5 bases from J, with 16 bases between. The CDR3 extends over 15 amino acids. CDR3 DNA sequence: TGCAGTGCTAGAGACAGTGACATGAGTATGGAGACCCAGTACTTC. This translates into CSARDSDMSMETQYF.

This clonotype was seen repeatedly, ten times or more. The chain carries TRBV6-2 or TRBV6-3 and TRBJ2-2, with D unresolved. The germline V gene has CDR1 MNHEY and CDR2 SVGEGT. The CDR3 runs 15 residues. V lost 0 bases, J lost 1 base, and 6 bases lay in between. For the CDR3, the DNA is TGTGCCAGCAGTTACTCGCAACTGAACACCGGGGAGCTGTTTTTT. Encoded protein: CASSYSQLNTGELFF.

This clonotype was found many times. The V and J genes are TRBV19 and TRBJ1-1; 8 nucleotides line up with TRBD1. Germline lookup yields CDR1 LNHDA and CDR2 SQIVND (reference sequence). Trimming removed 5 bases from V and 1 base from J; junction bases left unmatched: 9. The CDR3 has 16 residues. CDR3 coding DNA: TGTGCCAGTAGTGATTGGACAGGGAACGCGAACACTGAAGCTTTCTTT. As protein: CASSDWTGNANTEAFF. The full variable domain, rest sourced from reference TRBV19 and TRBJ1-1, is DGGITQSPKYLFRKEGQNVTLSCEQNLNHDAMYWYRQDPGQGLRLIYYSQIVNDFQKGDIAEGYSVSREKKESFPLTVTSAQKNPTAFYLCASSDWTGNANTEAFFGQGTRLTVV.

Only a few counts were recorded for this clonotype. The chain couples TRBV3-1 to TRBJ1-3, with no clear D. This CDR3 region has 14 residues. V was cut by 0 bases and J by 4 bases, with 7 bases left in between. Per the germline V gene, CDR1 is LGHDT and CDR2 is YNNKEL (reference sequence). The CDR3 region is CASSQDVRGNTIYF. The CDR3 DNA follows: TGTGCCAGCAGCCAAGATGTCAGGGGAAACACCATATATTTT.

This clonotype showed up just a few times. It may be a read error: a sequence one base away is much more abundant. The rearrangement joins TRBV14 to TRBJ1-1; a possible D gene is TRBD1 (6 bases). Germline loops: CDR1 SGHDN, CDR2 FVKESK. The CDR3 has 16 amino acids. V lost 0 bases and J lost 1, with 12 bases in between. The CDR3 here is CASSQEDSLPNTEAFF. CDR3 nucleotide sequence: TGTGCCAGCAGCCAAGAGGACAGTCTCCCGAACACTGAAGCTTTCTTT.